The 23 T cell receptor beta chains in this list originate from one sample, sequenced in a study of shared clonotypes between healthy human individuals. CD45RO-negative cells were positively selected for CCR7, leaving out terminally differentiated effector memory CD45RA+ cells. Sequencing used immunoSEQ multiplex PCR; TCRdb keeps in-frame clones, though not all of them. Of approximately 590,000 clones detected, less than 97% appear once; the ten largest clones hold less than 0.13%. The sample taken for sequencing was naive CD8+ T cells sorted from blood. The receptors stem from a woman under 40 in good health.

This chain uses TRBV29-1 with TRBJ2-1; 8 bases match TRBD2. Trimming cost V 3 bases and J 8 bases; bases outside gene matches: 18. This CDR3 has 17 amino acids. From germline, CDR1 is SQVTM and CDR2 ANQGSEA. CDR3 region: CSVDGGLAAGSGDEQFF. The CDR3 DNA is TGCAGCGTTGATGGTGGACTAGCAGCTGGGTCCGGGGATGAGCAGTTCTTC.

The chain combines TRBV27 with TRBJ2-1, with D tentatively TRBD2 (6 bases). The ends were cut back, 5 bases at V and 4 bases at J, with 12 bases in the middle. Germline values: CDR1 MNHEY, CDR2 SMNVEV (reference sequence). The CDR3 has 14 amino acids. CDR3 amino acids: CASSDRDWYNEQFF. The CDR3 DNA is TGTGCCAGCAGTGACCGGGACTGGTACAATGAGCAGTTCTTC.

The rearrangement links TRBV28 to TRBJ2-7, with 12 bases matching TRBD2. Trimming removed 5 bases from V and 7 bases from J; junction bases left unmatched: 12. The CDR3 extends over 16 amino acids. Looked up from germline, CDR1 is MDHEN and CDR2 is SYDVKM. The DNA for the CDR3 is TGTGCCAGCAGTACCCAGCGACTAGCGGGAGTCGCGGAGCAGTACTTC. This sequence encodes CASSTQRLAGVAEQYF. Looking up the rest from reference TRBV28 and TRBJ2-7 gives the full variable domain: DVKVTQSSRYLVKRTGEKVFLECVQDMDHENMFWYRQDPGLGLRLIYFSYDVKMKEKGDIPEGYSVSREKKERFSLILESASTNQTSMYLCASSTQRLAGVAEQYFGPGTRLTVT.

The chain uses TRBV25-1 and TRBJ2-1; maybe TRBD2 (6 bases). The CDR3 contains 15 residues. Trimming left V 6 bases short and J 4 bases short, with 16 bases between. The germline V gene encodes CDR1 MGHDK and CDR2 SYGVNS. CDR3 nucleotides: TGTGCCAGCAGAGTTGGCGGGATGGGATACAATGAGCAGTTCTTC. Translating gives CASRVGGMGYNEQFF.

This sequence joins TRBV13 and TRBJ2-5; D uncertain. The ends were cut back, 2 bases at V and 1 base at J, with 8 bases in the middle. CDR3 length equals 14 residues. The germline CDR1 and CDR2 sequences are PRHDT and FYEKMQ (reference sequence). CDR3 protein: CASSLYEFQETQYF. The CDR3, as DNA: TGTGCCAGCAGCTTATACGAGTTCCAAGAGACCCAGTACTTC.

The V and J genes are TRBV2 and TRBJ1-3; TRBD1 agrees at 8 bases. The junction had 17 bases not matched to a gene; V was cut back by 3 bases and J by 4 bases. The CDR3 loop spans 19 amino acids. CDR1 is SNHLY and CDR2 is FYNNEI in the germline V gene. The CDR3 coding sequence is TGTGCCAGCAGTGAGACGGGACAGGCTGGGCTTTCTGCGGGAAACACCATATATTTT. Protein product: CASSETGQAGLSAGNTIYF. The full variable domain, completed using reference TRBV2 and TRBJ1-3, is EPEVTQTPSHQVTQMGQEVILRCVPISNHLYFYWYRQILGQKVEFLVSFYNNEISEKSEIFDDQFSVERPDGSNFTLKIRSTKLEDSAMYFCASSETGQAGLSAGNTIYFGEGSWLTVV.

The V gene is TRBV28, the J gene TRBJ2-7; 9 bases are a match to TRBD2. V dropped 3 bases and J dropped 0; count of bases not matched to a gene: 6. This CDR3 spans 16 amino acids. Germline CDR1 and CDR2: MDHEN and SYDVKM. CDR3 nucleotides: TGTGCCAGCAGTTTGTTCGAGACTAGCGGCTCCTACGAGCAGTACTTC. Translated: CASSLFETSGSYEQYF.

The chain employs TRBV6-1 and TRBJ2-4, with no clear D. Germline values: CDR1 MNHNS, CDR2 SASEGT. This CDR3 is built from 13 residues. Trimming cost V 2 bases and J 11 bases, with 13 bases left between them. The CDR3 DNA follows: TGTGCCAGCAGTGAATGGCTGGCAAGCGTTCAGTACTTC. Translated, it gives CASSEWLASVQYF.

V is TRBV7-2 and J is TRBJ2-7, with D perhaps matching TRBD1 or TRBD2 (5 bases each). The V gene's germline CDR1 is SGHTA and CDR2 FQGNSA. V dropped 7 bases and J dropped 5 bases, with 18 bases sitting between them. The CDR3 extends over 14 amino acids. CDR3 in amino acids: CASTWEGAGNEQYF. DNA for the CDR3: TGTGCCAGCACCTGGGAAGGGGCGGGCAACGAGCAGTACTTC.

The gene calls are TRBV19 and TRBJ2-7; perhaps TRBD2 as D (7 bases). The V end was cut by 6 bases, the J end by 3 bases, with 18 bases between. Germline V gene sequence: CDR1 LNHDA, CDR2 SQIVND (reference sequence). The CDR3 extends over 15 amino acids. CDR3 loop: CASSLSGTPNYEQYF. DNA of the CDR3: TGTGCCAGTAGCCTAAGCGGGACACCTAACTACGAGCAGTACTTC. The variable domain in full, with the rest retrieved from reference TRBV19 and TRBJ2-7, is DGGITQSPKYLFRKEGQNVTLSCEQNLNHDAMYWYRQDPGQGLRLIYYSQIVNDFQKGDIAEGYSVSREKKESFPLTVTSAQKNPTAFYLCASSLSGTPNYEQYFGPGTRLTVT.

The V and J genes are TRBV7-9 and TRBJ2-3; D unresolved. This CDR3 is 13 amino acids long. The germline gives CDR1 SEHNR, CDR2 FQNEAQ (reference sequence). Trimming removed 5 bases from V and 6 bases from J, with 12 bases in between. CDR3 in amino acids: CASSDPGADTQYF. The CDR3 coding sequence is TGTGCCAGCAGCGACCCGGGTGCGGATACGCAGTATTTT.

The V and J genes are TRBV6-1 and TRBJ1-3, with D hard to call. V was shortened by 2 bases and J by 0 bases, with 8 bases between the two germline ends. The germline CDR1 and CDR2 sequences are MNHNS and SASEGT. The CDR3 consists of 15 residues. CDR3 nucleotides: TGTGCCAGCAGTGAATGGCGTAACTCTGGAAACACCATATATTTT. Translation gives CASSEWRNSGNTIYF.

The V gene is TRBV13, the J gene TRBJ2-7; D is undetermined. Germline V gives CDR1 PRHDT, CDR2 FYEKMQ (reference sequence). V lost 5 bases, J lost 2 bases, and 13 bases lay in between. The CDR3 loop spans 14 amino acids. The CDR3 spells CASSSRLLTYEQYF. The CDR3 DNA follows: TGTGCCAGCAGCAGCCGGCTTTTAACCTACGAGCAGTACTTC.

The rearrangement uses TRBV7-9 and TRBJ2-3; 9 bases align to TRBD2. CDR1 is SEHNR, CDR2 FQNEAQ, per germline (reference sequence). This CDR3 has 17 amino acids. V lost 5 bases to trimming and J lost 6 bases; unmatched junction nucleotides: 15. The CDR3 nucleotides are TGTGCCAGCAGCCGTGGGGGACTAGCTATCATGGGGGATACGCAGTATTTT. As protein: CASSRGGLAIMGDTQYF.

V is TRBV28 and J is TRBJ2-5; D gene ambiguous. The closer fit of TRBJ2-7 to the DNA end suggests the J call may be wrong. The V gene's germline CDR1 is MDHEN and CDR2 SYDVKM. The CDR3 is 12 amino acids. The CDR3 nucleotides are TGTGCCAGCAGTTTCGCCTCCTACGAGCAGTACTTC. Its protein is CASSFASYEQYF.

This chain connects TRBV6-5 to TRBJ2-5; TRBD2 aligns across 9 bases. Germline-derived CDR1 and CDR2 are MNHEY and SVGAGI. The length of the CDR3 is 14 residues. The junction had 5 bases not matched to a gene; V was cut back by 7 bases and J by 2 bases. The CDR3 here is CASTVTSGQETQYF. The DNA of the CDR3 is TGTGCCAGCACCGTAACTAGCGGGCAAGAGACCCAGTACTTC.

The chain has TRBV27 and TRBJ2-5; 8 nucleotides match TRBD2. This CDR3 has 16 residues. Germline CDR1 and CDR2: MNHEY and SMNVEV (reference sequence). V shed 6 bases and J 4 bases; nucleotides not matched to a gene: 13. CDR3 region: CASSLSGAPVGETQYF. The CDR3 DNA follows: TGTGCCAGCAGCCTTAGCGGGGCTCCCGTGGGAGAGACCCAGTACTTC.

The V call is TRBV7-7, the J call TRBJ2-7, with TRBD1 as a possible D gene (6 bases). The CDR3 spans 15 residues. Trimming shortened V by 1 base and J by 3 bases, and 13 bases separated the two germline ends. In germline, CDR1 is SSHAT, CDR2 FNYEAQ (reference sequence). CDR3 bases: TGTGCCAGCAGCTTAGAGCCGGGACAAAACTACGAGCAGTACTTC. It is translated as CASSLEPGQNYEQYF.

In the case of this clone: Additional DNA sequences in this sample encode the identical CDR3. The gene calls are TRBV9 and TRBJ2-7; TRBD2 is a possible D gene (5 bases). CDR3 length: 12 residues. Per the germline V gene, CDR1 is SGDLS and CDR2 is YYNGEE. V was pared by 4 bases and J by 5 bases, with 10 bases between. The CDR3 here is CASSPRGNEQYF. The CDR3 DNA reads TGTGCCAGCAGCCCCCGGGGTAACGAGCAGTACTTC.

This clone was picked up a small number of times. The rearrangement links TRBV4-2 to TRBJ1-4; the match to TRBD1 covers 8 bases. CDR1 is LGHNA, CDR2 YNFKEQ, per germline. The CDR3 sequence is 14 residues long. The V segment lost 5 bases and the J segment 8 bases; nucleotides outside the gene matches: 7. The CDR3 DNA reads as TGTGCCAGCAGCGAACGGACAGGGAACGAAAAACTGTTTTTT. This translates into CASSERTGNEKLFF.

V usage is TRBV2 and J usage is TRBJ2-7, with D uncertain. Per germline, CDR1 SNHLY and CDR2 FYNNEI. The CDR3 totals 12 residues. The germline V and J ends were trimmed by 2 bases and 7 bases, with 9 bases remaining between them. The CDR3 is CASSELKREQYF. The CDR3 DNA reads TGTGCCAGCAGTGAACTAAAACGGGAGCAGTACTTC.

Points on this clone: One end of the junction fails to match germline, which may point to a read error. The rearrangement links TRBV29-1 to TRBJ1-3; no reliable D call. Germline CDR1 reads SQVTM; CDR2 reads ANQGSEA. The CDR3 has 13 amino acids. The CDR3 here is CSVGEGLGSTIYF. As DNA, the CDR3 is TGCAGCGTTGGAGAAGGGCTGGGAAGCACCATATATTTT.

V gene TRBV29-1 combines with J gene TRBJ2-2, with unresolved D. V was shortened by 7 bases and J by 5 bases, with 20 bases between the two germline ends. This CDR3 has 15 residues. CDR1 SQVTM and CDR2 ANQGSEA come from the germline V gene. CDR3 sequence: CSACSGKEGTGELFF. CDR3 bases: TGCAGCGCCTGCTCAGGAAAAGAAGGAACCGGGGAGCTGTTTTTT.